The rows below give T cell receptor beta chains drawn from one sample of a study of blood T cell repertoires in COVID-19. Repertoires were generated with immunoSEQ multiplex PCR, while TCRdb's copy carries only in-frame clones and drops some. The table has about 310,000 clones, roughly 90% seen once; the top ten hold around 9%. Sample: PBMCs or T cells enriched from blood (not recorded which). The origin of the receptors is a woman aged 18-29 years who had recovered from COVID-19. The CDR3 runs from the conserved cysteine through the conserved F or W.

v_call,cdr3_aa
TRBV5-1,CASSVVAVNTEAFF
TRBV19,CASSRQGLGYTF
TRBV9,CASSVAYRGETQYF
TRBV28,CASTHTGGTEAFF
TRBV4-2,CASEGLGEKLFF
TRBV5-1,CASSPFGGPLGEQYF
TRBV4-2,CASGKEAASGNTIYF
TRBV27,CASRGTGLNYGYTF
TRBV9,CASSVEEGSAYEQYF
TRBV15,CATSRRPGLAGDRNEQFF
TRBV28,CASSNAGVNQPQHF
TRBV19,CASSFAPRDTGELFF
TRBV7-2,CASRREQGAWGYTF
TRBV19,CASLRAGVTSYEQYF
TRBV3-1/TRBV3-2,CASSHLTEAFF
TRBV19,CASTPGQWPYGYTF
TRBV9,CASSLEGVGSEAFF
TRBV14,CASSQETDYGYTF
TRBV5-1,CASSLVSDTEAFF
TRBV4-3,CASSQDLVRGAGGADTQYF
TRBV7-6,CASSFLTNTGELFF
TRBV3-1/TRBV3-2,CASSQEASNTEAFF
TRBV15,CATSRLPPGLGDNEQFF
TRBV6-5,CASSYDINYGYTF
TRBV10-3,CAISPAGAYYGYTF
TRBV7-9,CASSRGTSGDYEQYF
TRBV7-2,CASSLLGLNNEQFF
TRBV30,CAWSTTNWRAEQYF
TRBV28,CASSPRVRTGTYNEQFF
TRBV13,CASSSGTASEQYF
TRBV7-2,CASSPRPGVMETQYF
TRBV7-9,CASSSSPNYGYTF
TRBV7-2,CAPKSRSGRAGHEQYF
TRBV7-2,CASSFHPSIAGGNEQFF
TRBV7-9,CASSLGQSTDTQYF
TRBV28,CASSLGRATDTQYF
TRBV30,CAWSVVLANYGYTF
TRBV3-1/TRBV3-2,CASSQGAQSGYEQYF
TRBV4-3,CASSHLGTDSSGNTIYF
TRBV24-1,CATSDGGQGEEKLFF
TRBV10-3,CATREGDYGYTF
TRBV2,CASTSSTGNQPQHF
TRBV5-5,CASSLAPSGSRTGELFF
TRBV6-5,CASSPRQSNQPQHF
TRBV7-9,CASSATGDGLGYTF
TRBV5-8,CASSRTREGNTIYF
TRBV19,CASSMTGGVSNQPQHF
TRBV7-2,CASSLTGGEWGQPQHF
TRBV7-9,CANSGTANTEAFF
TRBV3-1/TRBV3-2,CASSQDPFRGNEQFF
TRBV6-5,CASSRGGNTGELFF
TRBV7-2,CASSSDRGEQYF
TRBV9,CASTVAGGLQETQYF
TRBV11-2,CASSTRTGSNEKLFF
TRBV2,CASSEGRTRRGFETQYF